The source of this T cell receptor (beta chain) is a study of cytomegalovirus exposure and HLA in healthy donors (dated by TCRdb to between 2016 and 2019). A note on the overall study: In an earlier analysis of roughly 590 of the donors, approximately 300 Gb of sequence data and some 100 million unique TCR beta sequences from roughly 180 million T cells were reported. Roughly 300 gigabases of sequencing data and 80 million or so unique TCR sequences were included in an early release covering several hundred HLA-typed donors. Of the approximately 370 genotyped donors, 81% were placed in the genetic ancestry cluster associated with self-reported Caucasian donors. The study was designed to test whether signatures of past pathogen exposure could be identified by cataloging public T cell receptors. The study used immunosequencing to profile the T cell repertoires of about 670 subjects and linked those repertoires to cytomegalovirus serostatus. A separate validation cohort of 100 to 150 different subjects was used in addition to the roughly 670-subject first cohort. High-throughput TCR immunosequencing, statistical association of individual TCRs with disease status, and machine learning were combined to predict cytomegalovirus infection status. A later analysis re-analyzed previously published TCR beta repertoires from approximately 700 donors and added high-resolution HLA genotyping to study TCR occurrence patterns. Rather than drawing on any new phenotypic data, the later analysis identified candidate immune exposures from TCR beta sequences and the way those sequences occurred across donors. An earlier analysis of nearly 600 of the donors applied high-throughput TCR beta sequencing to assess whether each TCR beta V gene segment acted as functional or pseudogenic. Donor age, sex, ethnicity and CMV serostatus were collected together with the repertoire data. A later genetic analysis took genome-wide SNP genotypes for about three fifths of the roughly 700 donors and used that subset as a discovery cohort. Every discovery cohort repertoire had been produced on one sequencing platform. HLA typing included class I and class II loci at four-digit resolution. Typing coverage varied by locus: 629-630 donors for A, B, C, DRB1 and DQB1; roughly 500 for DQA1; around 610 for DPA1; roughly 450 for DPB1. About five DR-DQ haplotypes were handled as single units for association and clustering, since linkage in the cohort was strong. Among about 360 genotyped donors of the cohort, an average of roughly 240,000 unique TCR beta nucleotide sequences were sequenced per donor, around 18% of them non-productive. The full study reports these points: In a later analysis, HLA-associated TCR beta chains showed more clonal expansion and lower generation probabilities than non-associated chains that were equally common. The only immune exposure information available for the cohort was CMV serostatus. A further reported finding was that TCR beta sequences accurately predicted the HLA-A and HLA-B alleles for most subjects in the first cohort. Linkage disequilibrium might explain the correlated functional status among segregating V segments, but an unknown experimental factor could not be ruled out. Roughly uniform sequencing depth across donors was assumed in presence/absence analyses, although this assumption may not hold. In a later genetic analysis, fewer N-insertions in productive TCRs were reported among donors in an Asian-associated ancestry cluster than the approximately 710-donor mean. A few of the identified cytomegalovirus-associated TCR beta chains were confirmed in vitro to be specific for cytomegalovirus antigens. The sequencing pipeline was judged likely to have produced a cluster of highly shared sequence variants as a technical artifact. While some public TCRs were present in many individuals, most TCR sequences turned up only very rarely across donors. The cohort was sequenced for TCR beta chains only, and without alpha or paired-chain data the features that could be detected were limited. In a later analysis, several top co-occurrence clusters were reported to appear linked to parvovirus B19, influenza, CMV and Epstein-Barr virus. The classifier was reported to diagnose cytomegalovirus status with high specificity and sensitivity in both the original and validation cohorts. A later analysis found that most CMV-associated TCR beta chains appeared HLA-restricted, with HLA associations seemingly driven largely by CMV exposure. The study gave a list of more than 150 TCR beta chains associated with cytomegalovirus. It was suggested by the authors that the approach could potentially be generalized to other disease states and immunological phenotypes. V-gene and J-gene trimming of TCR beta chains was associated with a missense DCLRE1C variant in a later genetic analysis, and the association was replicated in an independent cohort. Strong co-occurrence of HLA alleles, especially DR and DQ, made assigning TCR associations to individual alleles difficult. In an earlier analysis of 450 to 750 of the donors, most TCR beta V segments appeared in productive rearrangements about 90% or about 30% of the time, broadly matching IMGT annotations. In a later analysis, more than 15,000 TCR beta sequences were associated with specific HLA alleles at a false discovery rate of 0.05. Because HLA typing was missing for some donors at each locus, association tests included only the typed subset. In a later analysis, the rate of TCR association differed among HLA loci, with DRB1 alleles having the most associated TCRs and HLA-C alleles having the fewest. Because counts were too low, seventeen rarely observed V segments, including chromosome 9 orphons, were excluded from the earlier analysis of 500 to 700 of the donors.

Receptor amplification or capture employed the immunoSEQ multiplex PCR assay. For the multiplex PCR, a mixture combining 60 forward primers for TCR Vbeta segments and 13 reverse primers for TCR Jbeta segments was used. A multiplex PCR assay on genomic DNA amplified the CDR3 region of rearranged TCR beta genes. The Illumina HiSeq System was used to sequence the amplified TCR beta libraries as 87-base-pair reads. On the authors' methods: A later analysis counted tens of millions of unique TCR beta chains across the 550 to 700 repertoires, and some 11 million of these chains were shared by at least two donors. Raw reads were error-corrected and collapsed into unique sequences with a nearest-neighbor algorithm that merged closely related sequences to remove PCR and sequencing errors. CDR3 sequences were aligned to IMGT reference sequences to assign V, D and J gene segments. For a sequence to be retained, a match of at least six nucleotides was required to both a V gene segment and a J gene segment. Rearrangements were called productive when the CDR3 lacked stop codons and stayed in frame with V and J; all others were non-productive. CDR3 was defined by IMGT convention, running from the second conserved V-encoded cysteine to the conserved J-encoded phenylalanine. The earlier analysis of about 530 of the donors excluded any sequence lacking an unambiguous match to a single V gene segment. In an earlier analysis of approximately 550 of the donors, V segments were called functional above 56.7% productive rearrangements and were called segregating when the between-donor standard deviation exceeded 5%. A statistical classification framework was built to diagnose cytomegalovirus status from the catalog of TCR beta chain sequences. In a later analysis, V and J genes were assigned by comparing TCR nucleotide sequences against IMGT/GENE-DB human TR gene sequences. In a later analysis, CDR3 sequences and most-parsimonious VDJ recombination scenarios were assigned using the TCRdist pipeline. In a later analysis, each TCR beta chain was defined by its CDR3 amino acid sequence together with its V-gene family, and reads lacking a unique V-gene family were excluded. As a way to deal with suspected cross-contamination and a sequencing artifact, a later analysis dropped under 600 nucleotide sequences that were highly shared and had low generation probability. In a later analysis, a clonal expansion index was calculated for each public chain from normalized within-repertoire ranks of inferred template counts. In a later analysis, generation probabilities were computed with a VDJ recombination model fitted to out-of-frame rearrangements, and the resulting probabilities were checked against IGoR. In a later analysis, TCR-TCR, TCR-HLA and TCR-CMV co-occurrence was scored with hypergeometric tests, and a repertoire-size bias correction was applied to TCR pairs. In a later analysis, false discovery rates were estimated by permuting HLA or CMV assignments 20 times. In a later analysis, co-occurring TCRs were grouped using DBSCAN, with TCRdist sequence similarity added in when clustering inside HLA-allele-positive subsets. For co-occurrence clustering, repertoires with fewer than 30,000 or more than 120,000 public chains were excluded, along with five repertoires with anomalous nucleotide sharing. What TCRdb holds here is the immuneACCESS table cut down to in-frame rearrangements. Part of the clones is not present; checked against another copy, under half of the missing clones reflect an unresolved V gene, and the others are unexplained. The DNA gave D and trimming, while V, J and clone size come from that table. The sample includes tens of thousands of clones, with just under 75% observed a single time. 6.3% of the sample comes from the top ten.

This clone was recorded a few times. The specificity of this receptor is unknown. It has no much larger one-base neighbor in the sample; base qualities were not kept. The cohort consisted of 600 to 700 healthy bone marrow donors. At the time of sampling, every cohort member was nominally healthy, though immune exposures that went unrecorded were likely present. The donor was CMV seronegative and was included in the group of a few hundred seronegative cohort members. Each donor provided a peripheral blood sample, and peripheral blood mononuclear cells were used for TCR beta sequencing. Genomic DNA extraction from the blood cell samples was performed with the Qiagen DNeasy Blood Extraction Kit. Material for sequencing was PBMCs. The receptor's source is a man younger than 45 in good health and CMV-seronegative.

For the CDR3, the sequence is CASSGTLSYEQYF. In nucleotides, the sequence is TGTGCCAGCAGCGGTACACTATCCTACGAGCAGTACTTC. Recombination connected TRBV6-1 to TRBJ2-7, with no D gene named confidently. Inclusive of the bounding cysteine and phenylalanine, the CDR3 is 13 residues long. Of all the DNA, just the CDR3 is kept, 39 bases in frame from base 1. V gives up 6 bases and J gives up 1 base, and the segment between their germline ends measures 10 bases. Taken from the germline V gene, the CDR1 and CDR2 loops are MNHNS and SASEGT.